This T cell receptor (beta chain) was captured by sequencing in a study of cytomegalovirus exposure and HLA in healthy donors. The V gene's germline CDR1 is MNHNY and CDR2 SVGAGI (reference sequence). CDR3 size: 13 residues. The V segment lost 8 bases and the J segment 1 base; nucleotides outside the gene matches: 1. Study-wide results and caveats: In vitro checks showed that a few CMV-associated chains really do target CMV antigens. As a later analysis showed, a missense DCLRE1C variant was linked to trimming of TCR beta V- and J-genes. Only CMV serostatus was available as immune exposure information.

PCR used 60 Vbeta primers and 13 Jbeta primers. Using immunoSEQ multiplex PCR, the repertoire was profiled, and TCRdb retains in-frame clones only, with some absent. Of 55,000 to 70,000 clones in the sample, approximately 80% were seen once. Of note for this clone: Its antigen is as yet unknown.

Sequenced sample: PBMCs. The gene calls are TRBV6-6 and TRBJ1-5, with 8 positions matching TRBD1. The clonotype was recovered from a man aged 18 to 29 in good health and CMV-seropositive. Written as DNA, the CDR3 is TGTGCCAGCGACAGGGGAAGCAATCAGCCCCAGCATTTT. Translated, it gives CASDRGSNQPQHF.